The clone carrying this TCR beta chain was detected many times. Its antigen is as yet unknown. MiXCR was run by TCRdb on the 5' RACE reads, yielding one entry per CDR3 protein. Among hundreds of thousands of distinct CDR3 sequences listed, 5.2% were seen once. This entry belongs to a study of T cells after yellow fever vaccination. Study-level findings and limits: Subsequent to the booster, the majority of primary-vaccination clones reappeared (around 96% CD4, around 85% CD8).

Germline CDR1 reads SGHDT; CDR2 reads YYEEEE. V trimming: 2 bases; J trimming: 0 bases; junction bases outside the gene matches: 2. CDR3 length: 15 amino acids. The sequence was collected from a man between 18 and 35 years old who received the YFV17D yellow fever vaccine. The chain combines TRBV5-6 with TRBJ2-4; 7 bases align to TRBD2. This specimen was CD4+ T cells sorted from PBMCs, taken on the day of the yellow fever booster vaccination. The CDR3 region has the DNA TGTGCCAGCAGCTTAGCGGGACTAGCCAAAAACATTCAGTACTTC. Translating gives CASSLAGLAKNIQYF. The full variable domain, with the rest looked up from reference TRBV5-6 and TRBJ2-4, is DAGVTQSPTHLIKTRGQQVTLRCSPKSGHDTVSWYQQALGQGPQFIFQYYEEEERQRGNFPDRFSGHQFPNYSSELNVNALLLGDSALYLCASSLAGLAKNIQYFGAGTRLSVL.